This T cell receptor beta chain was sequenced for a study of shared clonotypes between healthy human individuals. Every subset had its genomic DNA shared out evenly among several immunoSEQ plates. 250 to 300 ng DNA, tens of thousands of T cell genomes, went into unsorted PBMC replicate PCRs. Assay: immunoSEQ multiplex PCR; the TCRdb copy retains only in-frame clones and omits some. The sample holds about 490,000 clones, roughly 80% seen once. Donors were healthy HIV-negative adults without recently reported acute infections or vaccinations. This clone was seen ten or more times. Its antigen is not known. General study points: A limitation of the genetic and exposure-history diversity represented arose from few donors.

Per germline, CDR1 SNHLY and CDR2 FYNNEI. The CDR3 loop spans 15 amino acids. Trimming shortened V by 6 bases and J by 0 bases, and 12 bases separated the two germline ends. The sequence was collected from a woman in her thirties or forties in good health. Some clones in this sample may be carry-over from other donors' samples. The chain has TRBV2 and TRBJ1-5; TRBD1 is a possible D gene (5 bases). The specimen was PBMCs. In nucleotides, the CDR3 is TGTGCCAGCAGGCCAGGGACTGCTAGCAATCAGCCCCAGCATTTT. This codes for CASRPGTASNQPQHF.